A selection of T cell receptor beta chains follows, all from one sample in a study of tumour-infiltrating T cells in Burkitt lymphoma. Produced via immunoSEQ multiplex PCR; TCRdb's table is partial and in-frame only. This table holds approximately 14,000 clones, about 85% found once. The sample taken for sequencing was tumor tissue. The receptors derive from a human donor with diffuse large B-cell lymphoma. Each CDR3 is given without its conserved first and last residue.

SASGQGFEQF,TRBV29-1,TRBJ2-1,10
ASSRDRAYGYT,TRBV19,TRBJ1-2,11
AFTGGEVSDEQY,TRBV7-9,TRBJ2-7,12
ASSERGHEDNEKLF,TRBV6-1,TRBJ1-4,14
ASSSGLELF,TRBV7-9,TRBJ1-4,9
ASSVSGFVTEAF,TRBV9,TRBJ1-1,12
ASSLWHSSNTEAF,TRBV7-2,TRBJ1-1,13
ASRSQTGLSGANVLT,TRBV4-2,TRBJ2-6,15
SDGNTEAF,TRBV29-1,TRBJ1-1,8
ASSFVGDLNGYT,TRBV7-9,TRBJ1-2,12
ASRGRESQPQH,TRBV2,TRBJ1-5,11
ASPRGRGYT,TRBV2,TRBJ1-2,9
ASSGLAGLYNEQF,TRBV2,TRBJ2-1,13
ASSLVAGSDTQY,TRBV7-2,TRBJ2-3,12
ASSVDLAGGGNEQF,TRBV9,TRBJ2-1,14
ASSLIGTGRNQPQH,TRBV27,TRBJ1-5,14
ASSISSYEQY,TRBV6-6,TRBJ2-7,10
AINTGTLSSTDTQY,TRBV10-3,TRBJ2-3,14